What follows are 14 T cell receptor beta chains derived from one specimen sequenced in a study of OX40 agonist ivuxolimab in advanced cancers. Clones were read by immunoSEQ multiplex PCR, and TCRdb kept only the in-frame ones, dropping some. The sample gives 90,000 or so clones, around nine tenths of which show up once; roughly 1.6% is in the top ten. The sample in question was CD4+ or CD8+ T cells sorted from blood, obtained in a trial of the OX40 agonist ivuxolimab. The receptor set was obtained from an adult with an advanced solid tumor such as melanoma, head and neck, liver or kidney cancer.

This clone was seen only a few times. This rearrangement joins TRBV7-2 to TRBJ2-2, with D unresolved. Per the germline V gene, CDR1 is SGHTA and CDR2 is FQGNSA. There are 14 residues in the CDR3. V lost 5 bases, J lost 6 bases, and 13 bases lay in between. The CDR3 DNA sequence: TGTGCCAGCAGCCCGGGTGCTGAGGCCGGGGAGCTGTTTTTT. It specifies CASSPGAEAGELFF.

The rearrangement links TRBV27 to TRBJ1-1, with D perhaps matching TRBD1 (6 bases). V shed 6 bases and J shed 1 base, with 15 bases lying between them. Germline-derived CDR1 and CDR2 are MNHEY and SMNVEV (reference sequence). The CDR3 contains 15 residues. CDR3 amino acids: CASRRGGGTNTEAFF. The CDR3 nucleotides read TGTGCCAGCAGGAGAGGGGGAGGGACGAACACTGAAGCTTTCTTT.

This chain connects TRBV4-2 to TRBJ1-2; D gene uncertain. Per the germline V gene, CDR1 is LGHNA and CDR2 is YNFKEQ. The CDR3 is 11 amino acids. V was shortened by 0 bases and J by 8 bases, with 4 bases between the two germline ends. DNA of the CDR3: TGTGCCAGCAGCCAAGACGGGGGCTACACCTTC. This encodes CASSQDGGYTF.

V is TRBV18 and J is TRBJ1-5; 9 bases are shared with TRBD1. Germline lookup yields CDR1 KGHSH and CDR2 LQKENI. This CDR3 has 16 amino acids. V shed 3 bases and J 3 bases; nucleotides not matched to a gene: 6. CDR3 in DNA: TGTGCCAGCTCACCGGGACAGGGTTTAAACAATCAGCCCCAGCATTTT. It encodes CASSPGQGLNNQPQHF.

The chain recombines TRBV11-2 with TRBJ2-5; D remains unclear. The J call may not be correct, given that the DNA end is closer to TRBJ2-7. The germline V gene encodes CDR1 SGHAT and CDR2 FQNNGV. The CDR3 contains 15 residues. The CDR3 region is CASSLGALPSYEQYF. As DNA, the CDR3 is TGTGCCAGCAGCTTAGGGGCCCTCCCATCCTACGAGCAGTACTTC.

This clone was observed a single time. The chain recombines TRBV5-4 with TRBJ2-7, with 8 bases matching TRBD2. J was trimmed by 3 bases and V by 3 bases; bases with no gene match: 8. Germline V gene data show CDR1 as SGHNT and CDR2 as YYREEE (reference sequence). The CDR3 extends over 15 amino acids. The CDR3 reads CASSSPAGVNYEQYF. The CDR3 region has the DNA TGTGCCAGCAGCTCTCCAGCGGGAGTGAACTACGAGCAGTACTTC.

This clone was found a few times. At one end, the junction sequence differs from germline, possibly due to a read error. The chain couples TRBV7-7 to TRBJ2-3; 13 positions match TRBD2. Per germline, CDR1 SSHAT and CDR2 FNYEAQ (reference sequence). The CDR3 runs 16 residues. CDR3 DNA sequence: TGTGCTAGCAGCTCGGGACTAGCGGGGCGCACAGATACGCAGTATTTT. This gives the protein CASSSGLAGRTDTQYF.

This chain uses TRBV2 with TRBJ2-7, with D uncertain. This CDR3 contains 12 residues. Deletions cut 8 bases from V and 7 bases from J, with 15 bases between. Germline assignment: CDR1 SNHLY and CDR2 FYNNEI. The CDR3 reads CASHLDRGEQYF. CDR3 DNA sequence: TGTGCCAGCCACCTCGACCGAGGTGAGCAGTACTTC.

The chain employs TRBV5-4 and TRBJ2-1; D is possibly TRBD2 (6 bases). CDR1 and CDR2 (germline): SGHNT, YYREEE (reference sequence). This CDR3 is built from 14 residues. With 0 bases removed from V and 5 bases from J, the gap between germline ends came to 9 bases. CDR3 amino acids: CASSLVRENNEQFF. DNA for the CDR3: TGTGCCAGCAGCTTGGTGCGGGAAAACAATGAGCAGTTCTTC.

The V and J genes are TRBV5-1 and TRBJ1-2; TRBD1 agrees at 8 bases. V gave up 4 bases and J gave up 3 bases; unmatched junction bases: 8. CDR1 is SGHRS and CDR2 is YFSETQ in the germline V gene. The CDR3 runs 15 residues. The CDR3 DNA reads TGCGCCAGCAGCCAAGCGACAGGGGTAGACTATGGCTACACCTTC. Encoded protein: CASSQATGVDYGYTF.

V usage is TRBV5-1 and J usage is TRBJ1-6; tentative D call: TRBD1 (5 bases). Germline CDR1 SGHRS, CDR2 YFSETQ. V shed 5 bases and J shed 6 bases, with 12 bases lying between them. CDR3 length: 14 residues. The CDR3 bases are TGCGCCAGCAGGTCCGGGACCACTAATTCACCCCTCCACTTT. As protein: CASRSGTTNSPLHF.

The chain links TRBV5-1 to TRBJ2-6; D unclear. Trimming cost V 0 bases and J 2 bases, with 6 bases left between them. The CDR3 runs to 15 residues. Germline V CDR1 and CDR2: SGHRS, YFSETQ. The DNA of the CDR3 is TGCGCCAGCAGCTTGGATGGAACTGGGGCCAACGTCCTGACTTTC. Translating gives CASSLDGTGANVLTF.

J is TRBJ2-2 and V is TRBV5-1; D possibly corresponds to TRBD2 (6 bases). Trimming stripped 4 bases from V and 6 bases from J, with 13 bases between. This CDR3 is built from 14 residues. Per the germline V gene, CDR1 is SGHRS and CDR2 is YFSETQ. The CDR3 is CASSLSTGAGELFF. CDR3 bases: TGCGCCAGCAGCCTCTCCACGGGGGCCGGGGAGCTGTTTTTT.

The rearrangement links TRBV6-1 to TRBJ1-1; D is uncertain. Germline V lookup: CDR1 MNHNS, CDR2 SASEGT. The CDR3 spans 13 residues. The V and J ends lost 6 bases and 4 bases respectively, with 12 bases between them. This chain's CDR3 is CASRGYSSTEAFF. DNA of the CDR3: TGTGCCAGCAGGGGGTACTCGTCCACTGAAGCTTTCTTT.